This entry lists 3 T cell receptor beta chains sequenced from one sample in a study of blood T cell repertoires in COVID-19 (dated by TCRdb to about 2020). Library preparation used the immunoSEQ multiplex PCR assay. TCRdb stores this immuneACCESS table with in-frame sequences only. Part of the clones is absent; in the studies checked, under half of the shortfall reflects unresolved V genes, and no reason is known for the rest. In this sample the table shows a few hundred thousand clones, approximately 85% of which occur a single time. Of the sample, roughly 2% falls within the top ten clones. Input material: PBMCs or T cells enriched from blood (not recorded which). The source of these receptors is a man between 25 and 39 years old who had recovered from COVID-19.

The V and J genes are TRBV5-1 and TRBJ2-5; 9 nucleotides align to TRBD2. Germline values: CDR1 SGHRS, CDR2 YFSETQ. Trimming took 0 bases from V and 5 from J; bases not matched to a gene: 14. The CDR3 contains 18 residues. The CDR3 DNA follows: TGCGCCAGCAGCTTGGCCTCAGGTTTGAGCGGGGGGCTGGAGACCCAGTACTTC. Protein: CASSLASGLSGGLETQYF.

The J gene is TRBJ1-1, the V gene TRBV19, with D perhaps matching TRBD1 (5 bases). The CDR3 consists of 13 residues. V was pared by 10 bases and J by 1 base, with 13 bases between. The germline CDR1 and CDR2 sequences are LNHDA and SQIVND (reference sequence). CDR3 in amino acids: CATSTGGNTEAFF. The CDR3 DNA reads TGTGCCACCTCTACCGGGGGGAACACTGAAGCTTTCTTT. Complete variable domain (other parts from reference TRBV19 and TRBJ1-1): DGGITQSPKYLFRKEGQNVTLSCEQNLNHDAMYWYRQDPGQGLRLIYYSQIVNDFQKGDIAEGYSVSREKKESFPLTVTSAQKNPTAFYLCATSTGGNTEAFFGQGTRLTVV.

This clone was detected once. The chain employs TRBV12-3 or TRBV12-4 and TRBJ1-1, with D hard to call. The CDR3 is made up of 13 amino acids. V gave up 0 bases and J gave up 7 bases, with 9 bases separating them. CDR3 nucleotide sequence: TGTGCCAGCAGTTTAGCGCTCAGTGGTGAAGCTTTCTTT. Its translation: CASSLALSGEAFF.